Below are 17 T cell receptor beta chains sequenced from a single sample in a study of response to subunit inactivated influenza vaccine. TCRdb recomputed calls from the RT-PCR reads with MiXCR, one row per CDR3 protein. The repertoire holds hundreds of thousands of distinct CDR3 sequences, 14% seen once, with less than 9% in the top ten. The material sequenced was PBMCs from blood, taken roughly 2 weeks before vaccination. All receptors derive from a man aged 45 to 65 who received an inactivated influenza vaccine.

This clonotype has just a few counts. The chain combines TRBV4-3 with TRBJ1-2; D remains ambiguous. The CDR3 has 14 residues. Deletions cut 1 base from V and 8 bases from J, with 14 bases between. Germline lookup yields CDR1 LGHNA and CDR2 YSLEER. CDR3 protein: CASSQVSRTSGYTF. The CDR3 DNA reads as TGCGCCAGCAGCCAAGTTAGCCGGACTTCGGGCTACACCTTC.

The V gene is TRBV7-2, the J gene TRBJ1-6; D unresolved. Germline CDR1 is SGHTA and CDR2 is FQGNSA. CDR3 size: 13 residues. Trimming removed 2 bases from V and 8 bases from J, with 7 bases in between. CDR3 amino acids: CASSLMRDSPLHF. The CDR3 region has the DNA TGTGCCAGCAGCTTAATGCGTGATTCACCCCTCCACTTT.

The DNA of the CDR3 is TGCGCCAGCAGGGGGTTCGGGGAGCAGTTCTTC. Its translation: CASRGFGEQFF. This rearrangement joins TRBV5-1 to TRBJ2-1; no clear D. The V gene lost 5 bases and the J gene lost 10 bases, with 10 bases spanning the gap. Germline V gene sequence: CDR1 SGHRS, CDR2 YFSETQ. The CDR3 has 11 residues.

This clonotype has a handful of counts. This chain uses TRBV4-2 with TRBJ2-7, with 8 bases fitting TRBD1. From germline, CDR1 is LGHNA and CDR2 YNFKEQ. Germline trimming cut 4 bases from V and 4 bases from J; bases unmatched to any gene: 12. The CDR3 is 16 amino acids. In DNA form, the CDR3 reads TGTGCCAGCAGCCCGAGGGAAACAGGGGGTGTGTACGAGCAGTACTTC. This encodes CASSPRETGGVYEQYF.

The rearrangement links TRBV20-1 to TRBJ2-7, with 10 nucleotides matching TRBD2. CDR3 length: 17 residues. J lost 2 bases, V lost 1 base, and 11 bases had no gene match. Germline CDR1 DFQATT, CDR2 SNEGSKA (reference sequence). The CDR3 loop is CSARVVAGGMGPYEQYF. Here the CDR3 DNA reads TGCAGTGCTAGAGTGGTAGCGGGAGGCATGGGACCCTACGAGCAGTACTTC.

This clonotype appeared many times. The chain carries TRBV7-3 and TRBJ2-1; tentatively, D is TRBD1 or TRBD2 (5 bases each). The V gene's germline CDR1 is SGHTA and CDR2 FQGTGA. The CDR3 is made up of 17 amino acids. V shed 3 bases and J shed 4 bases, with 19 bases lying between them. Written as DNA, the CDR3 is TGTGCCAGCAGCTTGTCGGCCGGGGCTAGCAGGTACAATGAGCAGTTCTTC. Amino acids: CASSLSAGASRYNEQFF.

The chain carries TRBV14 and TRBJ2-3, with 7 positions matching TRBD1. Germline CDR1 reads SGHDN; CDR2 reads FVKESK. The CDR3 loop spans 15 amino acids. V lost 0 bases to trimming and J lost 2 bases; unmatched junction nucleotides: 2. CDR3: CASSQEDRPTDTQYF. The CDR3 DNA reads as TGTGCCAGCAGCCAAGAGGACAGGCCCACAGATACGCAGTATTTT.

This rearrangement joins TRBV20-1 to TRBJ2-7, with a weak D call TRBD2 (6 bases). The germline gives CDR1 DFQATT, CDR2 SNEGSKA (reference sequence). The CDR3 sequence is 15 residues long. Trimming left V 6 bases short and J 7 bases short, with 25 bases between. Here the CDR3 reads CSAKPTRARDREQYF. The CDR3 DNA reads TGCAGTGCAAAACCGACTAGGGCGCGGGATAGAGAGCAGTACTTC.

This clonotype was counted many times. V is TRBV12-3 or TRBV12-4 and J is TRBJ1-2; the match to TRBD1 covers 7 bases. V lost 6 bases, J lost 4 bases, and 14 bases stayed unmatched. The CDR3 totals 16 residues. CDR3 DNA sequence: TGTGCCAGCAGCCCAGGGACAGCGATTTCTACCTATGGCTACACCTTC. It translates to CASSPGTAISTYGYTF.

V is TRBV5-6 and J is TRBJ1-1; TRBD1 might be the D (6 bases). CDR3 size: 16 residues. Germline CDR1 and CDR2: SGHDT and YYEEEE. V was pared by 4 bases and J by 4 bases, with 20 bases between. The DNA for the CDR3 is TGTGCCAGCAGCCCCCGGGCCAGTCGGGGGGCCACTGAAGCTTTCTTT. Translated, it gives CASSPRASRGATEAFF.

The rearrangement uses TRBV28 and TRBJ1-1; the D is unclear. V was clipped by 3 bases and J by 2 bases, with 13 bases between them. CDR3 size: 15 residues. Germline CDR1 reads MDHEN; CDR2 reads SYDVKM. The CDR3 sequence is CASSFSLGGNTEAFF. For the CDR3, the DNA is TGTGCCAGCAGTTTCTCGCTAGGAGGAAACACTGAAGCTTTCTTT.

This chain uses TRBV10-3 with TRBJ2-7; D may be TRBD1 (7 bases). Germline V gene data show CDR1 as ENHRY and CDR2 as SYGVKD. The CDR3 spans 13 residues. The V gene lost 11 bases and the J gene lost 0 bases, with 14 bases spanning the gap. Here the CDR3 reads CAARGVGSYEQYF. The CDR3 region has the DNA TGTGCCGCCAGGGGGGTCGGCTCCTACGAGCAGTACTTC.

The gene calls are TRBV20-1 and TRBJ2-5; a weak D match, TRBD1 (5 bases). From germline, CDR1 is DFQATT and CDR2 SNEGSKA (reference sequence). Deletions cut 6 bases from V and 1 base from J, with 21 bases between. CDR3 size: 16 residues. Here the CDR3 reads CSAIQLTKGLQETQYF. The CDR3 nucleotides read TGCAGTGCCATTCAACTCACAAAGGGGCTCCAAGAGACCCAGTACTTC.

This clonotype was detected a few times. V usage is TRBV3-1 and J usage is TRBJ2-7; 8 nucleotides agree with TRBD1. The V gene end was trimmed by 2 bases and the J gene end by 4 bases; junction bases not matched to a gene: 7. In germline, CDR1 is LGHDT, CDR2 YNNKEL (reference sequence). CDR3 length: 15 amino acids. The CDR3 DNA is TGTGCCAGCAGCCAAAATGCAGGGGGCGCGTACGAGCAGTACTTC. Translated, it gives CASSQNAGGAYEQYF.

V gene TRBV25-1 combines with J gene TRBJ2-5; D may be TRBD2 (7 bases). Germline-derived CDR1 and CDR2 are MGHDK and SYGVNS. The V end lost 8 bases, the J end lost 4 bases, and 23 bases lay between the germline ends. The CDR3 runs to 16 residues. As DNA, the CDR3 is TGTGCCAGCGCCCCCCTGGGGGGGGCAGTTAGAGAGACCCAGTACTTC. Its protein is CASAPLGGAVRETQYF. Supplemented by reference TRBV25-1 and TRBJ2-5, the full variable domain reads EADIYQTPRYLVIGTGKKITLECSQTMGHDKMYWYQQDPGMELHLIHYSYGVNSTEKGDLSSESTVSRIRTEHFPLTLESARPSHTSQYLCASAPLGGAVRETQYFGPGTRLLVL.

This clonotype came up a few times. The chain links TRBV5-6 to TRBJ2-3; 9 bases are a match to TRBD1. Germline V gene lookup returns CDR1 SGHDT and CDR2 YYEEEE. The CDR3 is 16 residues long. J lost 4 bases, V lost 4 bases, and 10 bases had no gene match. The CDR3 DNA reads as TGTGCCAGCAGCCCGGGACAGGGAATAAGGTCAGATACGCAGTATTTT. Translated, it gives CASSPGQGIRSDTQYF.

This clonotype was observed a handful of times. The rearrangement links TRBV6-5 to TRBJ2-1; 10 nucleotides line up with TRBD1. This CDR3 is 15 amino acids long. Trimming removed 2 bases from V and 5 bases from J; junction bases left unmatched: 3. CDR1 is MNHEY, CDR2 SVGAGI, per germline. The CDR3 here is CASSYLGQGNNEQFF. Written as DNA, the CDR3 is TGTGCCAGCAGTTACCTGGGACAGGGGAACAATGAGCAGTTCTTC.